This passage covers 29 T cell receptor beta chains from one sample sequenced in a study of OX40 agonist ivuxolimab in advanced cancers. Method: immunoSEQ multiplex PCR; TCRdb's copy keeps in-frame clones and lacks some. This table has over 30,000 clones, around 90% appearing once. The sequencing here drew on CD4+ or CD8+ T cells sorted from blood, taken in a trial of the OX40 agonist ivuxolimab. All receptors derive from an adult with an advanced solid tumor such as melanoma, head and neck, liver or kidney cancer.

V gene TRBV19 combines with J gene TRBJ1-4, with TRBD1 as a possible D gene (6 bases). Germline V gives CDR1 LNHDA, CDR2 SQIVND (reference sequence). The ends were cut back, 5 bases at V and 0 bases at J, with 16 bases in the middle. The CDR3 consists of 17 residues. DNA for the CDR3: TGTGCCAGTAGTGCCCCAGGGGACCCTGCAACTAATGAAAAACTGTTTTTT. Its protein product is CASSAPGDPATNEKLFF.

The chain combines TRBV6-5 with TRBJ2-2; 11 positions agree with TRBD1. The CDR3 has 15 residues. The V gene's germline CDR1 is MNHEY and CDR2 SVGAGI. V shed 6 bases and J 7 bases; nucleotides not matched to a gene: 7. Here the CDR3 reads CASSRTGGGGGELFF. CDR3 coding DNA: TGTGCCAGCAGCCGGACAGGGGGCGGGGGCGGGGAGCTGTTTTTT.

DNA of the CDR3: TGTGCCAGCAGCTTCAGTCGGGAAGTTGAGCAGTTCTTC. It yields the protein CASSFSREVEQFF. The gene calls are TRBV7-9 and TRBJ2-1; TRBD2 might be the D (5 bases). Per germline, CDR1 SEHNR and CDR2 FQNEAQ (reference sequence). The V end lost 3 bases, the J end lost 9 bases, and 12 bases lay between the germline ends. CDR3 length: 13 residues.

The rearrangement uses TRBV2 and TRBJ2-1, with 9 bases aligning to TRBD2. Germline V gene sequence: CDR1 SNHLY, CDR2 FYNNEI. The junction had 4 bases not matched to a gene; V was cut back by 6 bases and J by 10 bases. The CDR3 contains 12 residues. This chain's CDR3 is CASRGLAREQFF. CDR3 DNA: TGTGCCAGCAGGGGACTAGCTCGGGAGCAGTTCTTC.

This chain joins TRBV5-1 and TRBJ2-1; 11 bases are a match to TRBD2. Losses at the gene ends were 2 bases for V and 9 bases for J; bases not matched to a gene: 1. CDR3 length: 13 amino acids. Germline V gene sequence: CDR1 SGHRS, CDR2 YFSETQ. The CDR3 is CASSLGLAGEQFF. As DNA, the CDR3 is TGCGCCAGCAGCTTAGGACTAGCGGGTGAGCAGTTCTTC.

The CDR3 bases are TGTGCCAGCAGCTTAGACGCGTCCTACAATGAGCAGTTCTTC. The encoded protein is CASSLDASYNEQFF. The gene calls are TRBV11-3 and TRBJ2-1; D unresolved. The CDR3 is 14 residues long. Per germline, CDR1 SGHNT and CDR2 YENEEA. Between the trimmed V and J ends, which lost 0 bases and 1 base, there was a span of 4 bases.

This clone was recorded once. The V and J genes are TRBV7-6 and TRBJ1-3, with 8 bases aligning to TRBD1. Germline CDR1 reads SGHVS; CDR2 reads FNYEAQ. With V trimmed by 3 bases and J by 0 bases, 4 bases remained unmatched. The CDR3 length is 16 residues. CDR3: CASSLGQALSGNTIYF. Here the CDR3 DNA reads TGTGCCAGCAGCTTGGGACAGGCCCTCTCTGGAAACACCATATATTTT.

The genes are TRBV18 and TRBJ2-7, with D possibly TRBD1 on 6 matching bases. CDR3 size: 14 residues. CDR1 and CDR2 from the germline V gene are KGHSH and LQKENI. V lost 6 bases and J 7 bases, leaving 19 bases between the germline ends. The CDR3 nucleotides are TGTGCCAGCTCGCCCGGGACATCAGTTAGGGAGCAGTACTTC. Encoded protein: CASSPGTSVREQYF.

The rearrangement joins TRBV28 to TRBJ1-1; 7 bases are a match to TRBD1. This CDR3 contains 12 residues. The germline V gene encodes CDR1 MDHEN and CDR2 SYDVKM. The V gene end was trimmed by 7 bases and the J gene end by 11 bases; junction bases not matched to a gene: 10. The CDR3 spells CASIYDTGVAFF. CDR3 nucleotides: TGTGCCAGCATTTACGATACAGGGGTGGCTTTCTTT.

This sequence joins TRBV7-3 and TRBJ2-2; D is unclear. Germline loops: CDR1 SGHTA, CDR2 FQGTGA. The CDR3 runs to 14 residues. Trimming stripped 2 bases from V and 5 bases from J, with 9 bases between. This CDR3 reads CASSLDWGTGELFF. The CDR3 nucleotides read TGTGCCAGCAGCTTAGACTGGGGAACCGGGGAGCTGTTTTTT.

The V and J genes are TRBV6-1 and TRBJ2-3; 8 nucleotides agree with TRBD2. Trimming at V came to 6 bases and at J to 2 bases, leaving 7 bases not matched to a gene. Per germline, CDR1 MNHNS and CDR2 SASEGT. The CDR3 sequence is 15 residues long. The CDR3 spells CASRRIAGFTDTQYF. The CDR3 DNA reads TGTGCCAGCAGAAGAATAGCGGGATTCACAGATACGCAGTATTTT.

The gene calls are TRBV12-5 and TRBJ1-1; D uncertain. V was shortened by 6 bases and J by 2 bases, with 10 bases between the two germline ends. Germline V gives CDR1 LGHNT, CDR2 FRNRAP. The CDR3 totals 13 residues. The CDR3 sequence: CASGATDNTEAFF. The CDR3 DNA reads TGTGCTAGTGGAGCGACCGATAACACTGAAGCTTTCTTT.

The gene calls are TRBV6-1 and TRBJ1-5, with 10 bases aligning to TRBD1. Germline loops: CDR1 MNHNS, CDR2 SASEGT. This CDR3 is built from 15 residues. Trimming took 6 bases from V and 9 from J; bases not matched to a gene: 11. CDR3 sequence (DNA): TGTGCCAGCAGCCCGACAGGGGGCATCCTTTCGCCCCAGCATTTT. It codes for CASSPTGGILSPQHF.

The rearrangement links TRBV5-8 to TRBJ1-3; 9 positions match TRBD1. The CDR3 has 17 residues. Looked up from germline, CDR1 is SGHTS and CDR2 is YDEGEE. V trimming: 1 base; J trimming: 0 bases; junction bases outside the gene matches: 5. CDR3 protein: CASSLLQGAYSGNTIYF. The DNA for the CDR3 is TGTGCCAGCAGCTTGTTACAGGGGGCATACTCTGGAAACACCATATATTTT.

The chain couples TRBV7-6 to TRBJ2-1; no clear D gene. Between the trimmed V and J ends, which lost 5 bases and 6 bases, there was a span of 11 bases. Germline V gives CDR1 SGHVS, CDR2 FNYEAQ. The CDR3 spans 13 residues. CDR3 protein: CASSLGSSNEQFF. CDR3 coding DNA: TGTGCCAGCAGCCTGGGAAGTAGCAATGAGCAGTTCTTC.

J is TRBJ2-5 and V is TRBV6-1, with 8 bases matching TRBD1. Per germline, CDR1 MNHNS and CDR2 SASEGT. V lost 3 bases to trimming and J lost 4 bases; unmatched junction nucleotides: 7. The CDR3 sequence is 15 residues long. This CDR3 reads CASSERTGNRETQYF. The CDR3 region has the DNA TGTGCCAGCAGTGAGAGGACAGGGAATAGAGAGACCCAGTACTTC.

This chain connects TRBV28 to TRBJ2-1, with D maybe TRBD1 (6 bases). The germline V gene encodes CDR1 MDHEN and CDR2 SYDVKM. The CDR3 is made up of 17 amino acids. V lost 4 bases and J lost 4, with 20 bases in between. The CDR3 DNA is TGTGCCAGCAGTTCAGGACAGTTGTCCTCTGAGTACAATGAGCAGTTCTTC. Protein product: CASSSGQLSSEYNEQFF.

This chain uses TRBV19 with TRBJ2-7, with 7 positions matching TRBD1. The CDR3 consists of 16 residues. Germline V lookup: CDR1 LNHDA, CDR2 SQIVND (reference sequence). V lost 2 bases and J lost 3; bases outside the gene matches: 10. In DNA, the CDR3 is TGTGCCAGTAGTATACGCCTGGGACAGACGGGCTACGAGCAGTACTTC. Protein: CASSIRLGQTGYEQYF.

This chain joins TRBV5-6 and TRBJ2-3, with D perhaps matching TRBD1 (5 bases). Germline values: CDR1 SGHDT, CDR2 YYEEEE. There are 13 residues in the CDR3. Deletions cut 2 bases from V and 3 bases from J, with 7 bases between. CDR3 protein: CASSFRQTDTQYF. The CDR3 nucleotides read TGTGCCAGCAGCTTTCGACAGACAGATACGCAGTATTTT.

This chain joins TRBV7-9 and TRBJ1-1; TRBD1 is a possible D gene (5 bases). V gave up 3 bases and J gave up 3 bases, with 11 bases separating them. The CDR3 is 14 amino acids. Germline V lookup: CDR1 SEHNR, CDR2 FQNEAQ (reference sequence). This CDR3 is CASSFGGGDTEAFF. In nucleotides, the CDR3 is TGTGCCAGCAGCTTCGGCGGAGGGGACACTGAAGCTTTCTTT.

The J gene is TRBJ1-1, the V gene TRBV18; a possible D gene is TRBD1 (5 bases). From germline, CDR1 is KGHSH and CDR2 LQKENI. The CDR3 covers 15 residues. V lost 1 base and J 3 bases, leaving 12 bases between the germline ends. Written as DNA, the CDR3 is TGTGCCAGCTCACCACAAGAAGGGGTTCACACTGAAGCTTTCTTT. It specifies CASSPQEGVHTEAFF.

This clone occurred once. The J gene is TRBJ1-1, the V gene TRBV14; D gene ambiguous. This CDR3 comprises 13 residues. The germline CDR1 and CDR2 sequences are SGHDN and FVKESK. V was trimmed by 2 bases and J by 8 bases, leaving 12 bases between them. This CDR3 is CASSQWVGAEAFF. CDR3 coding DNA: TGTGCCAGCAGCCAATGGGTGGGAGCCGAAGCTTTCTTT. Combining the CDR3 with reference TRBV14 and TRBJ1-1 gives the whole variable domain EAGVTQFPSHSVIEKGQTVTLRCDPISGHDNLYWYRRVMGKEIKFLLHFVKESKQDESGMPNNRFLAERTGGTYSTLKVQPAELEDSGVYFCASSQWVGAEAFFGQGTRLTVV.

This rearrangement joins TRBV6-6 to TRBJ1-4; 8 bases line up with TRBD1. The CDR3 contains 13 residues. J lost 6 bases, V lost 8 bases, and 5 bases had no gene match. Germline V lookup: CDR1 MNHNY, CDR2 SVGAGI (reference sequence). The CDR3 DNA reads as TGTGCCAGCCAGACAGGGGCGGATGAAAAACTGTTTTTT. Translating gives CASQTGADEKLFF.

V is TRBV6-5 and J is TRBJ1-2; 7 bases agree with TRBD1. V shed 0 bases, J shed 5 bases, and the junction held 3 bases outside the gene matches. The CDR3 length is 14 residues. Germline lookup yields CDR1 MNHEY and CDR2 SVGAGI. The CDR3 spells CASSYSTGEYGYTF. The CDR3 DNA reads as TGTGCCAGCAGTTACTCCACAGGGGAGTATGGCTACACCTTC.

V is TRBV18 and J is TRBJ1-1; D not resolved. The CDR3 contains 16 residues. Trimming shortened V by 3 bases and J by 0 bases, and 14 bases separated the two germline ends. Germline CDR1 and CDR2: KGHSH and LQKENI. The CDR3 loop reads CASSPLRAGMNTEAFF. CDR3 DNA: TGTGCCAGCTCACCCCTGCGGGCTGGGATGAACACTGAAGCTTTCTTT.

J is TRBJ1-1 and V is TRBV29-1, with TRBD1 matching over 11 bases. Germline CDR1 and CDR2: SQVTM and ANQGSEA. After removal of 2 bases from V and 4 bases from J, the junction contained 3 bases not matched to a gene. This CDR3 is built from 14 residues. In nucleotides, the CDR3 is TGCAGCGTTGAAATCGGACAGGGGGCCACTGAAGCTTTCTTT. Protein sequence: CSVEIGQGATEAFF.

This sequence joins TRBV19 and TRBJ1-1; maybe TRBD1 (6 bases). Trimming pared 4 bases from V and 4 bases from J, leaving 13 bases between. CDR3 length equals 14 residues. The germline V gene encodes CDR1 LNHDA and CDR2 SQIVND (reference sequence). CDR3 sequence reads: CASSNGPRGTEAFF. The DNA for the CDR3 is TGTGCCAGTAGTAATGGCCCCAGGGGCACTGAAGCTTTCTTT. Full variable domain (outside the CDR3, taken from reference TRBV19 and TRBJ1-1): DGGITQSPKYLFRKEGQNVTLSCEQNLNHDAMYWYRQDPGQGLRLIYYSQIVNDFQKGDIAEGYSVSREKKESFPLTVTSAQKNPTAFYLCASSNGPRGTEAFFGQGTRLTVV.

This clone was seen only a few times. The chain couples TRBV6-4 to TRBJ2-1, with D unclear. V was shortened by 8 bases and J by 8 bases, with 16 bases between the two germline ends. Germline assignment: CDR1 MRHNA and CDR2 SNTAGT. CDR3 size: 13 residues. The CDR3 region is CASSTQQGYEQFF. CDR3 sequence (DNA): TGTGCCAGCTCGACTCAGCAAGGGTATGAGCAGTTCTTC.

The chain has TRBV7-9 and TRBJ2-2; TRBD1 aligns across 7 bases. With 2 bases clipped from V and 3 bases from J, the junction kept 0 bases outside the gene matches. Germline CDR1 and CDR2: SEHNR and FQNEAQ (reference sequence). The CDR3 is made up of 14 amino acids. The CDR3 reads CASSLTGDTGELFF. CDR3 DNA sequence: TGTGCCAGCAGCTTAACAGGGGACACCGGGGAGCTGTTTTTT.